The text below deals with one TCR beta chain. Assay used: immunoSEQ multiplex PCR; TCRdb lists only in-frame clones, some missing. The profile shows 70,000 or so clones, roughly 80% of them singletons. Trimming removed 2 bases at V and 5 bases at J, with 10 bases between. This CDR3 is built from 13 residues. The data were taken from a study of blood T cell repertoires in COVID-19. Sequencing was done on a sample of peripheral blood. The V call is TRBV12-3 or TRBV12-4, the J call TRBJ2-7; weak D call: TRBD2 (6 bases). The clonotype originates from a human donor in a cohort sampled during active COVID-19. The CDR3 nucleotides read TGTGCCAGCAGTTTACCAGGGAGGAACGAGCAGTACTTC. Its protein is CASSLPGRNEQYF.